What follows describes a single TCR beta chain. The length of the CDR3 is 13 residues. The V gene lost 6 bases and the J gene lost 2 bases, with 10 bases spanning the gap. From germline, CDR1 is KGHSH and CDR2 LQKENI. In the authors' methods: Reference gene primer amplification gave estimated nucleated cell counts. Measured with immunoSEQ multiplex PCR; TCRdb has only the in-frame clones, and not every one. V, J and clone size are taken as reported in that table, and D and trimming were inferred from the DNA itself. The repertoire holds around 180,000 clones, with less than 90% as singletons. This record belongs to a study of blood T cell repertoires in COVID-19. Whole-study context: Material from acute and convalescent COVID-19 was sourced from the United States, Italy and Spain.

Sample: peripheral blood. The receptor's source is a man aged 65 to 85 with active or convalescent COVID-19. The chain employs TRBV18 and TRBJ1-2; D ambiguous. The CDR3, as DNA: TGTGCCAGCTCCCAATCGGGGAACTATGGCTACACCTTC. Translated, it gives CASSQSGNYGYTF.